These 28 T cell receptor beta chains came from one sample sequenced in a study of graft-versus-host responses after intestinal transplantation. What these receptors recognize is not known. Only in-frame clones appear in the TCRdb table, and some are missing; sequencing was by immunoSEQ multiplex PCR. The profile covers tens of thousands of clones, with roughly 90% appearing a single time and under 0.55% taken by the ten largest. The material sequenced was unstimulated CD8+ T cells sorted from spleen or lymph node cells, taken before intestinal transplant. The receptors come from a human donor who received an intestinal transplant.

This clone was recorded once. The rearrangement uses TRBV4-1 and TRBJ2-3; D is unresolved. The V end lost 1 base, the J end lost 0 bases, and 11 bases lay between the germline ends. Per the germline V gene, CDR1 is MGHRA and CDR2 is YSYEKL. The CDR3 consists of 16 residues. The CDR3 nucleotides read TGCGCCAGCAGCCAAGTAGGTTGGAGCAGCACAGATACGCAGTATTTT. Its translation: CASSQVGWSSTDTQYF.

This clone was observed once. The chain carries TRBV7-8 and TRBJ2-1; D not certain. Trimming shortened V by 1 base and J by 5 bases, and 21 bases separated the two germline ends. This CDR3 is 18 amino acids long. Germline CDR1 SGHVS, CDR2 FQNEAQ. Written as DNA, the CDR3 is TGTGCCAGCAGCTTAGATCCCCCCCCGGAGCATTCGGACAATGAGCAGTTCTTC. Its translation is CASSLDPPPEHSDNEQFF.

This clone was observed once. V and J are TRBV7-8 and TRBJ2-3, with D possibly TRBD1 on 6 matching bases. V was trimmed by 4 bases and J by 5 bases, leaving 19 bases between them. CDR1 is SGHVS and CDR2 is FQNEAQ in the germline V gene. This CDR3 spans 16 amino acids. DNA of the CDR3: TGTGCCAGCAGCTCCCACCGGGACACTAAAGGAGATACGCAGTATTTT. The encoded protein is CASSSHRDTKGDTQYF.

This chain links TRBV7-2 with TRBJ2-7, with D perhaps TRBD2 (6 bases). Germline values: CDR1 SGHTA, CDR2 FQGNSA. The CDR3 totals 15 residues. V lost 5 bases to trimming and J lost 1 base, with 15 bases between them. CDR3 sequence reads: CASSPRDFTSYEQYF. CDR3 sequence (DNA): TGTGCCAGCAGCCCCCGGGACTTCACTTCCTACGAGCAGTACTTC.

The CDR3 region has the DNA TGTGCCAGCAGTCCATTGGACAGGGTGAACACAGATACGCAGTATTTT. Its translation is CASSPLDRVNTDTQYF. V gene TRBV27 combines with J gene TRBJ2-3; TRBD1 aligns across 8 bases. Germline CDR1 reads MNHEY; CDR2 reads SMNVEV (reference sequence). V was pared by 5 bases and J by 2 bases, with 9 bases of the junction left unmatched. This CDR3 contains 16 residues.

This sequence joins TRBV5-6 and TRBJ2-7, with TRBD2 as a possible D gene (5 bases). Germline values: CDR1 SGHDT, CDR2 YYEEEE. The V gene lost 0 bases and the J gene lost 5 bases, with 12 bases spanning the gap. The CDR3 sequence is 14 residues long. Here the CDR3 DNA reads TGTGCCAGCAGCTTGGGGACCCTCGGGGACGAGCAGTACTTC. Amino acid sequence: CASSLGTLGDEQYF.

The J gene is TRBJ2-5, the V gene TRBV15; a possible D gene is TRBD1 (6 bases). This CDR3 spans 16 amino acids. Germline CDR1 LNHNV, CDR2 YYDKDF (reference sequence). Deletions cut 1 base from V and 5 bases from J, with 17 bases between. CDR3 sequence reads: CATSRVGSGEGETQYF. In DNA form, the CDR3 reads TGTGCCACCAGCAGAGTTGGATCAGGGGAAGGGGAGACCCAGTACTTC.

The chain is built from TRBV7-3 and TRBJ2-2; perhaps TRBD2 as D (6 bases). Germline V lookup: CDR1 SGHTA, CDR2 FQGTGA. The CDR3 has 19 amino acids. With 5 bases removed from V and 0 bases from J, the gap between germline ends came to 22 bases. The CDR3 DNA sequence: TGTGCCAGCAGCACCTCTGCGACGGGAGTATTATCGAACACCGGGGAGCTGTTTTTT. Protein sequence: CASSTSATGVLSNTGELFF.

This chain's CDR3 is CASSLGQMNTEAFF. The CDR3 bases are TGTGCCAGCAGCTTGGGGCAAATGAACACTGAAGCTTTCTTT. The chain joins TRBV5-5 to TRBJ1-1, with D unclear. The CDR3 totals 14 residues. V was shortened by 0 bases and J by 0 bases, with 6 bases between the two germline ends. Germline V CDR1 and CDR2: SGHKS, YYEKEE (reference sequence).

The V call is TRBV6-6, the J call TRBJ1-1; D not certain. Trimming removed 6 bases at V and 2 bases at J, with 4 bases between. CDR1 is MNHNY, CDR2 SVGAGI, per germline (reference sequence). The CDR3 totals 11 residues. The CDR3 coding sequence is TGTGCCAGCAGGAGCAACACTGAAGCTTTCTTT. Translating gives CASRSNTEAFF.

This clone has a handful of counts. The chain couples TRBV7-6 to TRBJ1-1, with D unclear. Trimming pared 0 bases from V and 0 bases from J, leaving 11 bases between. The germline V gene encodes CDR1 SGHVS and CDR2 FNYEAQ. The CDR3 is made up of 16 amino acids. CDR3 sequence reads: CASSLAEPDLNTEAFF. CDR3 sequence (DNA): TGTGCCAGCAGCTTAGCCGAGCCCGACTTGAACACTGAAGCTTTCTTT.

V is TRBV4-1 and J is TRBJ2-2; a weak D match, TRBD1 (6 bases). The CDR3 runs to 14 residues. The germline V gene encodes CDR1 MGHRA and CDR2 YSYEKL. V was clipped by 0 bases and J by 10 bases, with 12 bases between them. The CDR3 here is CASSQDQGTMELFF. The CDR3 DNA reads TGCGCCAGCAGCCAAGATCAGGGGACGATGGAGCTGTTTTTT.

This chain connects TRBV29-1 to TRBJ2-1, with TRBD2 matching over 9 bases. Germline V gene sequence: CDR1 SQVTM, CDR2 ANQGSEA. This CDR3 is 15 amino acids long. Unmatched junction bases numbered 8, after V lost 7 bases and J lost 1 base. DNA of the CDR3: TGCAGCGCGGGAGGCCTAGCGGGGTCCTACAATGAGCAGTTCTTC. Its protein product is CSAGGLAGSYNEQFF.

The chain employs TRBV5-6 and TRBJ1-2; the D is unclear. Trimming cost V 0 bases and J 6 bases, with 9 bases left between them. Looked up from germline, CDR1 is SGHDT and CDR2 is YYEEEE. This CDR3 has 13 residues. As DNA, the CDR3 is TGTGCCAGCAGCTTGGGAGGAAATCATGGCTACACCTTC. Translation: CASSLGGNHGYTF.

This chain joins TRBV27 and TRBJ1-1; tentative D call: TRBD1 (6 bases). CDR3 length: 15 residues. The germline gives CDR1 MNHEY, CDR2 SMNVEV (reference sequence). V dropped 3 bases and J dropped 0 bases, with 11 bases sitting between them. The CDR3 sequence is CASSLSGEMNTEAFF. The CDR3 DNA is TGTGCCAGCAGTTTGTCAGGGGAGATGAACACTGAAGCTTTCTTT.

The chain uses TRBV25-1 and TRBJ2-1; the D gene is possibly TRBD2 (6 bases). This CDR3 region has 14 residues. V lost 3 bases, J lost 7 bases, and 13 bases lay in between. Germline V gene sequence: CDR1 MGHDK, CDR2 SYGVNS. The CDR3 region is CASSDRGIGNEQFF. In DNA, the CDR3 is TGTGCCAGCAGTGATCGCGGGATAGGGAATGAGCAGTTCTTC. Full variable domain (missing parts from reference TRBV25-1 and TRBJ2-1): EADIYQTPRYLVIGTGKKITLECSQTMGHDKMYWYQQDPGMELHLIHYSYGVNSTEKGDLSSESTVSRIRTEHFPLTLESARPSHTSQYLCASSDRGIGNEQFFGPGTRLTVL.

The chain is built from TRBV6-1 and TRBJ1-3; 9 nucleotides agree with TRBD1. With 5 bases clipped from V and 8 bases from J, the junction kept 7 bases outside the gene matches. Germline V gives CDR1 MNHNS, CDR2 SASEGT. There are 14 residues in the CDR3. CDR3 sequence reads: CASSSGGQGDTIYF. CDR3 coding DNA: TGTGCCAGCAGTTCCGGGGGACAGGGAGACACCATATATTTT.

This clone was found many times. The chain couples TRBV6-5 to TRBJ1-1; D ambiguous. The CDR3 has 13 residues. V lost 0 bases and J 6 bases, leaving 8 bases between the germline ends. The V gene's germline CDR1 is MNHEY and CDR2 SVGAGI. The CDR3 coding sequence is TGTGCCAGCAGTTACTCACGGGTTCCTGAAGCTTTCTTT. This translates into CASSYSRVPEAFF.

The rearrangement links TRBV6-5 to TRBJ2-7; possible D gene TRBD1, 5 bases. Per the germline V gene, CDR1 is MNHEY and CDR2 is SVGAGI. Trimming shortened V by 5 bases and J by 3 bases, and 8 bases separated the two germline ends. This CDR3 spans 12 amino acids. CDR3 in DNA: TGTGCCAGCAGTGACAGACTCTACGAGCAGTACTTC. Protein sequence: CASSDRLYEQYF.

The rearrangement links TRBV9 to TRBJ1-2, with TRBD1 matching over 8 bases. CDR1 and CDR2 from the germline V gene are SGDLS and YYNGEE. With V trimmed by 3 bases and J by 2 bases, 3 bases remained unmatched. This CDR3 comprises 14 residues. Here the CDR3 DNA reads TGTGCCAGCAGCGCAGGGGGCGAAAACTATGGCTACACCTTC. The encoded protein is CASSAGGENYGYTF.

V gene TRBV27 combines with J gene TRBJ2-7; D might be TRBD2 (5 bases). The length of the CDR3 is 16 residues. Trimming removed 2 bases from V and 5 bases from J, with 19 bases in between. CDR1 and CDR2 from the germline V gene are MNHEY and SMNVEV (reference sequence). CDR3 sequence: CASSLRFGEGSDEQYF. The CDR3 nucleotides read TGTGCCAGCAGTTTACGGTTTGGTGAGGGAAGCGACGAGCAGTACTTC.

This sequence joins TRBV19 and TRBJ1-5; weak D call: TRBD1 (5 bases). Germline V lookup: CDR1 LNHDA, CDR2 SQIVND (reference sequence). The CDR3 has 15 residues. V lost 7 bases to trimming and J lost 1 base, with 14 bases between them. In DNA, the CDR3 is TGTGCCAGTACCCTCGGGGCGGGGAGCAATCAGCCCCAGCATTTT. Its protein is CASTLGAGSNQPQHF.

The rearrangement links TRBV9 to TRBJ2-3, with D maybe TRBD1 (5 bases). CDR1 is SGDLS and CDR2 is YYNGEE in the germline V gene. Trimming removed 0 bases at V and 4 bases at J, with 15 bases between. The CDR3 covers 16 residues. In DNA form, the CDR3 reads TGTGCCAGCAGCGTAGCCGAGCTGGGGCAGGCAGATACGCAGTATTTT. This codes for CASSVAELGQADTQYF.

J is TRBJ2-2 and V is TRBV28, with D possibly matching TRBD1 (6 bases). This CDR3 region has 15 residues. V was cut by 4 bases and J by 4 bases, with 13 bases left in between. Germline V gene sequence: CDR1 MDHEN, CDR2 SYDVKM. CDR3 bases: TGTGCCAGCAGTTATCGACAGGATATCACCGGGGAGCTGTTTTTT. Translated, it gives CASSYRQDITGELFF. Full variable domain (rest looked up from reference TRBV28 and TRBJ2-2): DVKVTQSSRYLVKRTGEKVFLECVQDMDHENMFWYRQDPGLGLRLIYFSYDVKMKEKGDIPEGYSVSREKKERFSLILESASTNQTSMYLCASSYRQDITGELFFGEGSRLTVL.

J is TRBJ1-2 and V is TRBV10-2, with a weak D call TRBD1 (5 bases). This CDR3 comprises 12 residues. Germline V CDR1 and CDR2: WSHSY, SAAADI. V was pared by 11 bases and J by 5 bases, with 15 bases between. The CDR3 DNA reads as TGCGCCGGACCCTGGGGCCTGTATGGCTACACCTTC. The encoded protein is CAGPWGLYGYTF.

The V call is TRBV5-6, the J call TRBJ2-7; D is unresolved. Germline lookup yields CDR1 SGHDT and CDR2 YYEEEE. This CDR3 has 11 residues. V lost 0 bases and J 7 bases, leaving 5 bases between the germline ends. Written as DNA, the CDR3 is TGTGCCAGCAGCTTGGCCGGGGAGCAGTACTTC. It specifies CASSLAGEQYF.

The V and J genes are TRBV4-1 and TRBJ2-7, with 9 bases identical to TRBD2. Germline CDR1 is MGHRA and CDR2 is YSYEKL. This CDR3 comprises 15 residues. The V and J ends lost 4 bases and 3 bases, in that order; junction bases with no gene match: 7. CDR3: CASSLGSGGFYEQYF. DNA for the CDR3: TGCGCCAGCAGCCTGGGTAGCGGGGGATTCTACGAGCAGTACTTC.

V usage is TRBV14 and J usage is TRBJ2-7; possible D gene TRBD2, 5 bases. The length of the CDR3 is 15 residues. Looked up from germline, CDR1 is SGHDN and CDR2 is FVKESK. V lost 0 bases, J lost 3 bases, and 12 bases lay in between. CDR3 DNA: TGTGCCAGCAGCCAAGAGCCTCCGGGGTACTACGAGCAGTACTTC. It yields the protein CASSQEPPGYYEQYF.